The 26 T cell receptor beta chains below come from one sample, sequenced in a study of blood T cell repertoires in COVID-19. Some clones are missing from TCRdb's copy, which holds only in-frame ones; the method was immunoSEQ multiplex PCR. Found here are approximately 300,000 clones, around 83% of them singletons; the top ten hold about 1.2%. Input material: peripheral blood. These receptors were taken from a woman aged 50 to 60 with acute or convalescent COVID-19.

The CDR3 coding sequence is TGTGCCAGCAGCAGGGACAGGGGAAGGACCGGGGAGCTGTTTTTT. It translates to CASSRDRGRTGELFF. The V call is TRBV5-4, the J call TRBJ2-2; 10 bases align to TRBD1. V lost 4 bases, J lost 5 bases, and 5 bases stayed unmatched. The CDR3 spans 15 residues. Germline CDR1 and CDR2: SGHNT and YYREEE (reference sequence).

The V call is TRBV5-1, the J call TRBJ1-1, with D possibly matching TRBD1 (6 bases). The CDR3 totals 16 residues. With 2 bases removed from V and 5 bases from J, the gap between germline ends came to 19 bases. The germline CDR1 and CDR2 sequences are SGHRS and YFSETQ. The CDR3 reads CASSLTGPNWGTEAFF. The DNA of the CDR3 is TGCGCCAGCAGCTTAACAGGGCCCAACTGGGGAACTGAAGCTTTCTTT.

This clone was counted a few times. CDR3 sequence (DNA): TGTGCCAGCAGCTTTGGAGCTGCCGGAAACACCATATATTTT. This translates into CASSFGAAGNTIYF. V is TRBV5-4 and J is TRBJ1-3; no clear D gene. The CDR3 is 14 residues long. Germline assignment: CDR1 SGHNT and CDR2 YYREEE (reference sequence). V was trimmed by 2 bases and J by 4 bases, leaving 10 bases between them.

This chain uses TRBV7-2 with TRBJ2-1; D may be TRBD2 (7 bases). Germline V CDR1 and CDR2: SGHTA, FQGNSA. Trimming left V 5 bases short and J 10 bases short, with 15 bases between. This CDR3 contains 13 residues. CDR3 sequence reads: CASSRGGGDEQFF. The CDR3 DNA follows: TGTGCCAGCAGCAGAGGGGGGGGAGACGAGCAGTTCTTC. The whole variable domain, filled in from reference TRBV7-2 and TRBJ2-1, reads GAGVSQSPSNKVTEKGKDVELRCDPISGHTALYWYRQSLGQGLEFLIYFQGNSAPDKSGLPSDRFSAERTGGSVSTLTIQRTQQEDSAVYLCASSRGGGDEQFFGPGTRLTVL.

This sequence joins TRBV3-1 (or the pseudogene TRBV3-2) and TRBJ2-5; no firm D call. The CDR3 length is 13 residues. Germline V gene data show CDR1 as LGHDT and CDR2 as YNNKEL (reference sequence). V lost 8 bases, J lost 4 bases, and 14 bases lay in between. CDR3 in DNA: TGTGCCAGCTCCGAGCGAGACGGAGAGACCCAGTACTTC. It yields the protein CASSERDGETQYF.

The CDR3 DNA is TGTGCCAGCAGCGAAGGAGGGGGGGAGGCTTTCTTT. This translates into CASSEGGGEAFF. V is TRBV11-2 and J is TRBJ1-1, with D maybe TRBD1 (6 bases). The CDR3 has 12 amino acids. Germline CDR1 and CDR2: SGHAT and FQNNGV. Trimming took 5 bases from V and 11 from J, leaving 15 bases between them.

The J gene is TRBJ1-5, the V gene TRBV30, with 7 bases aligning to TRBD1. In germline, CDR1 is GTSNPN, CDR2 SVGIG (reference sequence). The trim removed 0 bases at V and 7 bases at J, leaving 6 bases unmatched. CDR3 length: 14 residues. The CDR3 coding sequence is TGTGCCTGGAGTGTAATGCCAGGGGGACAGCCCCAGCATTTT. This encodes CAWSVMPGGQPQHF.

The V and J genes are TRBV7-2 and TRBJ2-3; 13 bases align to TRBD2. This CDR3 spans 15 amino acids. The V gene's germline CDR1 is SGHTA and CDR2 FQGNSA. Trimming cost V 3 bases and J 5 bases; bases outside gene matches: 2. The CDR3 protein is CASSLTSGGRDTQYF. The CDR3 coding sequence is TGTGCCAGCAGCTTGACTAGCGGGGGGAGAGATACGCAGTATTTT.

This clone was recorded a few times. The gene calls are TRBV11-2 and TRBJ2-2; the D gene is possibly TRBD2 (7 bases). The CDR3 spans 16 residues. Between the trimmed V and J ends, which lost 5 bases and 2 bases, there was a span of 15 bases. Germline loops: CDR1 SGHAT, CDR2 FQNNGV. CDR3 sequence (DNA): TGTGCCAGCAGCCGAGAGGGGGGGACTAACACCGGGGAGCTGTTTTTT. Amino acids: CASSREGGTNTGELFF.

The CDR3 DNA sequence: TGCGCCAGCAGCTTGGGACAGGCATCCTACAATGAGCAGTTCTTC. Its translation is CASSLGQASYNEQFF. The chain recombines TRBV5-1 with TRBJ2-1; possible D gene TRBD1, 6 bases. Trimming shortened V by 0 bases and J by 1 base, and 8 bases separated the two germline ends. CDR3 length: 15 residues. Germline values: CDR1 SGHRS, CDR2 YFSETQ.

The chain couples TRBV7-9 to TRBJ2-3; tentative D call: TRBD2 (6 bases). The V end was cut by 5 bases, the J end by 2 bases, with 14 bases between. Germline lookup yields CDR1 SEHNR and CDR2 FQNEAQ (reference sequence). CDR3 size: 15 residues. The CDR3 protein is CASSPPSAVTDTQYF. The CDR3 coding sequence is TGTGCCAGCAGCCCTCCTAGCGCTGTCACAGATACGCAGTATTTT.

The chain links TRBV19 to TRBJ2-5; no reliable D call. The V and J ends lost 6 bases and 5 bases respectively, with 10 bases between them. Germline V CDR1 and CDR2: LNHDA, SQIVND (reference sequence). The CDR3 is 12 amino acids. CDR3 coding DNA: TGTGCCAGTAGGGCCGAGGCGGAGACCCAGTACTTC. Translated, it gives CASRAEAETQYF.

The J gene is TRBJ1-2, the V gene TRBV7-2; a possible D gene is TRBD1 (5 bases). The germline CDR1 and CDR2 sequences are SGHTA and FQGNSA. The CDR3 consists of 13 residues. The V end lost 5 bases, the J end lost 8 bases, and 15 bases lay between the germline ends. The CDR3: CASSPGTFLGYTF. In DNA, the CDR3 is TGTGCCAGCAGCCCCGGGACTTTTTTAGGCTACACCTTC.

V is TRBV9 and J is TRBJ2-2; TRBD2 might be the D (7 bases). The V and J ends lost 4 bases and 4 bases respectively, with 17 bases between them. Looked up from germline, CDR1 is SGDLS and CDR2 is YYNGEE. CDR3 length equals 16 residues. The CDR3 sequence: CASSFLGGPGTGELFF. The CDR3, as DNA: TGTGCCAGCAGCTTCCTGGGGGGGCCGGGCACCGGGGAGCTGTTTTTT.

The chain couples TRBV9 to TRBJ2-7; 10 positions match TRBD1. The J segment lost 2 bases and the V segment lost 4 bases, leaving 6 bases of the junction unmatched. Germline lookup yields CDR1 SGDLS and CDR2 YYNGEE. CDR3 size: 15 residues. CDR3 bases: TGTGCCAGCAGCTCAGGACAGGGGGTGGCCTACGAGCAGTACTTC. It yields the protein CASSSGQGVAYEQYF. The variable domain in full, completed from reference TRBV9 and TRBJ2-7, reads DSGVTQTPKHLITATGQRVTLRCSPRSGDLSVYWYQQSLDQGLQFLIQYYNGEERAKGNILERFSAQQFPDLHSELNLSSLELGDSALYFCASSSGQGVAYEQYFGPGTRLTVT.

The genes are TRBV21-1 and TRBJ1-2; no DNA check was done on the table's D call, TRBD1. TRBV21-1 is designated a pseudogene. This CDR3 has 16 residues. This CDR3 reads CASSKEGHLGVYGYTF. The CDR3 DNA is TGTGCCAGCAGCAAAGAGGGACACCTAGGGGTGTATGGCTACACCTTC.

The chain links TRBV4-1 to TRBJ2-1, with D maybe TRBD2 (6 bases). CDR1 is MGHRA and CDR2 is YSYEKL in the germline V gene. This CDR3 is built from 14 residues. Deletions cut 4 bases from V and 3 bases from J, with 10 bases between. In DNA, the CDR3 is TGCGCCAGCAGCCCGAGGGACTTCTACAATGAGCAGTTCTTC. Its translation is CASSPRDFYNEQFF.

The CDR3 nucleotides read TGTGCCAGCAGCCAAGAAACTACAGGACGGGGGGAGCTGTTTTTT. Protein product: CASSQETTGRGELFF. The rearrangement joins TRBV3-1 (or the pseudogene TRBV3-2) to TRBJ2-2; possibly TRBD1 for D (5 bases). Germline lookup yields CDR1 LGHDT and CDR2 YNNKEL (reference sequence). V dropped 0 bases and J dropped 8 bases, with 13 bases sitting between them. This CDR3 spans 15 amino acids.

The CDR3 loop is CASSYSSLAGFLEQYF. In DNA, the CDR3 is TGTGCCAGCAGTTACTCGAGTCTAGCGGGATTTCTCGAGCAGTACTTC. This rearrangement joins TRBV6-2 or TRBV6-3 to TRBJ2-7; 9 bases match TRBD2. Germline CDR1 MNHEY, CDR2 SVGEGT. The junction had 9 bases not matched to a gene; V was cut back by 0 bases and J by 6 bases. This CDR3 region has 16 residues.

V is TRBV5-1 and J is TRBJ1-1, with D perhaps matching TRBD1 (5 bases). V gave up 4 bases and J gave up 1 base, with 14 bases separating them. CDR1 is SGHRS and CDR2 is YFSETQ in the germline V gene. The CDR3 runs 15 residues. The CDR3 spells CASSPRGGTNTEAFF. CDR3 DNA sequence: TGCGCCAGCAGCCCGCGGGGGGGAACGAACACTGAAGCTTTCTTT.

This chain joins TRBV7-8 and TRBJ1-2, with TRBD1 matching 7 bases. The V gene's germline CDR1 is SGHVS and CDR2 FQNEAQ. V was pared by 5 bases and J by 2 bases, with 2 bases of the junction left unmatched. The CDR3 length is 13 residues. CDR3: CASSPTGNYGYTF. In DNA, the CDR3 is TGTGCCAGCAGCCCGACAGGGAACTATGGCTACACCTTC.

The rearrangement links TRBV19 to TRBJ1-1, with TRBD1 matching 7 bases. This CDR3 comprises 13 residues. Trimming at V came to 4 bases and at J to 5 bases, leaving 4 bases not matched to a gene. Germline V gives CDR1 LNHDA, CDR2 SQIVND (reference sequence). The CDR3 bases are TGTGCCAGTAGTACAGGGGGGAAAACTGAAGCTTTCTTT. Protein sequence: CASSTGGKTEAFF.

The J gene is TRBJ1-1, the V gene TRBV7-2; D uncertain. V lost 6 bases and J 8 bases, leaving 16 bases between the germline ends. The CDR3 contains 13 residues. From germline, CDR1 is SGHTA and CDR2 FQGNSA. CDR3 in amino acids: CASSGYTVLEAFF. CDR3 DNA sequence: TGTGCCAGCAGTGGTTATACGGTTCTAGAAGCTTTCTTT.

The rearrangement uses TRBV29-1 and TRBJ1-1, with D perhaps TRBD1 (6 bases). Per germline, CDR1 SQVTM and CDR2 ANQGSEA. The CDR3 consists of 11 residues. V lost 7 bases and J 7 bases, leaving 13 bases between the germline ends. Here the CDR3 DNA reads TGCAGCGCCCGACCAGGGGATGAAGCTTTCTTT. Its protein is CSARPGDEAFF.

This clone was picked up one time. The chain joins TRBV7-2 to TRBJ2-1, with a weak D call TRBD2 (5 bases). This CDR3 is 17 amino acids long. V lost 0 bases, J lost 4 bases, and 16 bases lay in between. CDR1 and CDR2 (germline): SGHTA, FQGNSA. The CDR3 spells CASSLARSSVLYNEQFF. Here the CDR3 DNA reads TGTGCCAGCAGCTTAGCCCGAAGTAGCGTACTTTACAATGAGCAGTTCTTC.

The rearrangement joins TRBV5-1 to TRBJ1-2, with unresolved D. Trimming took 2 bases from V and 6 from J, leaving 8 bases between them. CDR1 is SGHRS and CDR2 is YFSETQ in the germline V gene. The CDR3 is made up of 12 amino acids. CDR3 bases: TGCGCCAGCAGCTTAAACTCGGATGGCTACACCTTC. This encodes CASSLNSDGYTF. The whole variable domain, remainder taken from reference TRBV5-1 and TRBJ1-2, is KAGVTQTPRYLIKTRGQQVTLSCSPISGHRSVSWYQQTPGQGLQFLFEYFSETQRNKGNFPGRFSGRQFSNSRSEMNVSTLELGDSALYLCASSLNSDGYTFGSGTRLTVV.